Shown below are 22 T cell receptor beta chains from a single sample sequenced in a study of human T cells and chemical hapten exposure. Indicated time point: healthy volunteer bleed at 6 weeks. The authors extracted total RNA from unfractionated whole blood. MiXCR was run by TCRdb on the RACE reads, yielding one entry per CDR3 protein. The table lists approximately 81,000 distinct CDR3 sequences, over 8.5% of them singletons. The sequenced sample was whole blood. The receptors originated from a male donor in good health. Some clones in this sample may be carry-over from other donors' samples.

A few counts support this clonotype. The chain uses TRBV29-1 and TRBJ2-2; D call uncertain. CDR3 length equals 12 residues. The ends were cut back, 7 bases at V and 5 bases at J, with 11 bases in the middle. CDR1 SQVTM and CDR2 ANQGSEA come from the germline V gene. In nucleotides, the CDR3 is TGCAGCGCTAAAAGAACGACCGGGGAGCTGTTTTTT. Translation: CSAKRTTGELFF.

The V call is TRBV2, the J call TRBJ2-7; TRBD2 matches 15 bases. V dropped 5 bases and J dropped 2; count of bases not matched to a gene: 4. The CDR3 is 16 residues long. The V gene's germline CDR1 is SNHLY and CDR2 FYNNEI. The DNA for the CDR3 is TGTGCCAGCAGTTTTCGGACTAGCGGGGGGGCCTACGAGCAGTACTTC. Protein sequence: CASSFRTSGGAYEQYF. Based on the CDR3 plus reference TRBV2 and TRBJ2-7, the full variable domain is EPEVTQTPSHQVTQMGQEVILRCVPISNHLYFYWYRQILGQKVEFLVSFYNNEISEKSEIFDDQFSVERPDGSNFTLKIRSTKLEDSAMYFCASSFRTSGGAYEQYFGPGTRLTVT.

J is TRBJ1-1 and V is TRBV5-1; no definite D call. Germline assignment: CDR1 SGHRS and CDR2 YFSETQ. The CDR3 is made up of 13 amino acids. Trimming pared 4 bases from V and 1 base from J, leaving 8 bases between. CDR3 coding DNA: TGCGCCAGCAGCATGGACCAGAACACTGAAGCTTTCTTT. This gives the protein CASSMDQNTEAFF.

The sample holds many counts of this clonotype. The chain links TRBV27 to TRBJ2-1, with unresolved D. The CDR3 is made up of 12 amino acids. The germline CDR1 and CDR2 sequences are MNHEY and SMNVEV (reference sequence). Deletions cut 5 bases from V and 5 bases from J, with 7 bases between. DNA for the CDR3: TGTGCCAGCAGTGGTCTAGACAATGAGCAGTTCTTC. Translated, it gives CASSGLDNEQFF.

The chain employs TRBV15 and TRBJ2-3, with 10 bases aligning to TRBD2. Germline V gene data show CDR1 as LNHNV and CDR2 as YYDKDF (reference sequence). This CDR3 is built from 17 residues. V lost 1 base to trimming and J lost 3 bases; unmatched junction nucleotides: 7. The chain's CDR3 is CATSRGSASGGTDTQYF. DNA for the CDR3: TGTGCCACCAGCAGAGGTAGCGCTAGCGGGGGTACAGATACGCAGTATTTT. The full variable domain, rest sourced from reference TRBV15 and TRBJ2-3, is DAMVIQNPRYQVTQFGKPVTLSCSQTLNHNVMYWYQQKSSQAPKLLFHYYDKDFNNEADTPDNFQSRRPNTSFCFLDIRSPGLGDTAMYLCATSRGSASGGTDTQYFGPGTRLTVL.

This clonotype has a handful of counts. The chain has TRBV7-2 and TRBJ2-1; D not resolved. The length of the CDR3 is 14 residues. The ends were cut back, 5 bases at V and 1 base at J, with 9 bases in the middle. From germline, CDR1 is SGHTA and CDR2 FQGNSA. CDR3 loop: CASSVDGSYNEQFF. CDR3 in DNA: TGTGCCAGCAGCGTGGACGGGTCCTACAATGAGCAGTTCTTC.

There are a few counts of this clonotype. CDR3 amino acids: CASSRSRTGGRSGELFF. The CDR3 DNA follows: TGTGCCAGCAGTCGGTCCCGGACAGGGGGTAGGAGCGGGGAGCTGTTTTTT. The chain couples TRBV6-5 to TRBJ2-2; 10 bases are a match to TRBD1. CDR1 and CDR2 from the germline V gene are MNHEY and SVGAGI. Unmatched junction bases numbered 13, after V lost 5 bases and J lost 7 bases. The CDR3 extends over 17 amino acids.

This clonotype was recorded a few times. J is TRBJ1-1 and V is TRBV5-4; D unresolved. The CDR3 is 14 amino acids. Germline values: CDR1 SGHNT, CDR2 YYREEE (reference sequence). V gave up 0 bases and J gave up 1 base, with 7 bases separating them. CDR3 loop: CASSLETPNTEAFF. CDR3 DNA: TGTGCCAGCAGCTTGGAGACGCCGAACACTGAAGCTTTCTTT.

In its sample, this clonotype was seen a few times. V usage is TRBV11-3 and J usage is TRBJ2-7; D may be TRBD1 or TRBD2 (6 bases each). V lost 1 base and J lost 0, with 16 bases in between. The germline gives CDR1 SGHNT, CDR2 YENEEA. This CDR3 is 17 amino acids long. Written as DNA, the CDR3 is TGTGCCAGCAGCTTAGTTTCGATAGGGGGGTACTCCTACGAGCAGTACTTC. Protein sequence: CASSLVSIGGYSYEQYF.

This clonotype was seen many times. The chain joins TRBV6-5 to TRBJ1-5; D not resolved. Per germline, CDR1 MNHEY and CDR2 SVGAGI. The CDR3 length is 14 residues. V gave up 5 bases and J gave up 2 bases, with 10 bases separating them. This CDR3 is CASSPSDGNQPQHF. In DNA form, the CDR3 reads TGTGCCAGCAGTCCCTCAGATGGCAATCAGCCCCAGCATTTT.

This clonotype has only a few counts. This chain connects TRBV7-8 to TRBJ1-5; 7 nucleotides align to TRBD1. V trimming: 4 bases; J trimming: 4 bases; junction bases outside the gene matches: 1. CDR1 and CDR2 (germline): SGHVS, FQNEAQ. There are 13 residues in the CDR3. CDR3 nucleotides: TGTGCCAGCAGCTGGGACAGTAATCAGCCCCAGCATTTT. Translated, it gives CASSWDSNQPQHF.

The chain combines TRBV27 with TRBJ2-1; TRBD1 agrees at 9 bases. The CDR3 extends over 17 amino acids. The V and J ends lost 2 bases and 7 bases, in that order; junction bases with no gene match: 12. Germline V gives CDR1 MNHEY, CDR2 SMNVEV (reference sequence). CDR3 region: CASSLIVTGGISNEQFF. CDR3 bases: TGTGCCAGCAGTTTAATCGTTACAGGGGGCATAAGTAATGAGCAGTTCTTC.

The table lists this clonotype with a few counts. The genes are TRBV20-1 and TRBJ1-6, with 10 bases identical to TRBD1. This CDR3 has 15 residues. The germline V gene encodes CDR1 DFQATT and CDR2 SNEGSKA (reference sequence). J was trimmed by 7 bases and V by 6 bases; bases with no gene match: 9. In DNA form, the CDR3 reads TGCAGTGCCCCGTCTGGGGGACAGGGGAATTCACCCCTCCACTTT. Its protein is CSAPSGGQGNSPLHF.

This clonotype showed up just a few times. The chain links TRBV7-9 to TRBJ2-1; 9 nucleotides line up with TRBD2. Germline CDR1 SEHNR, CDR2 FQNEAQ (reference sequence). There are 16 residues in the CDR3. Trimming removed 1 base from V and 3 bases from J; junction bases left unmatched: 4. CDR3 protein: CASSLGSSGVYNEQFF. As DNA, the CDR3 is TGTGCCAGCAGCTTAGGGTCTAGCGGGGTCTACAATGAGCAGTTCTTC.

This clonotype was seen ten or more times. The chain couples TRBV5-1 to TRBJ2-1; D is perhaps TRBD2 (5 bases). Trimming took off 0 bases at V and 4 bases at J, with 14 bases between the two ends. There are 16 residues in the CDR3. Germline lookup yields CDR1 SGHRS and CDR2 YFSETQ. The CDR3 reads CASSLDRGALYNEQFF. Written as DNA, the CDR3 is TGCGCCAGCAGCTTGGATCGGGGAGCCCTTTACAATGAGCAGTTCTTC. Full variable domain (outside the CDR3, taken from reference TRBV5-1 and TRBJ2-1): KAGVTQTPRYLIKTRGQQVTLSCSPISGHRSVSWYQQTPGQGLQFLFEYFSETQRNKGNFPGRFSGRQFSNSRSEMNVSTLELGDSALYLCASSLDRGALYNEQFFGPGTRLTVL.

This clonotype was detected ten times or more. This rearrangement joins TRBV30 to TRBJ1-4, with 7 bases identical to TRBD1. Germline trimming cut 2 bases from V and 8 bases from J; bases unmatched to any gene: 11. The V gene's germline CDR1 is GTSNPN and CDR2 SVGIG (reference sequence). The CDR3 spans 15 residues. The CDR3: CAWSSYRQGREKLFF. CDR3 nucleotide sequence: TGTGCCTGGAGTTCCTACCGACAGGGACGGGAAAAACTGTTTTTT.

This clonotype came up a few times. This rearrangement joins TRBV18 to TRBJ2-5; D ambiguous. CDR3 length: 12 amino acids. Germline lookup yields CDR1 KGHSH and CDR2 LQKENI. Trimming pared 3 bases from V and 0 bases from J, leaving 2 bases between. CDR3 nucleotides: TGTGCCAGCTCACCGTACCAAGAGACCCAGTACTTC. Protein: CASSPYQETQYF.

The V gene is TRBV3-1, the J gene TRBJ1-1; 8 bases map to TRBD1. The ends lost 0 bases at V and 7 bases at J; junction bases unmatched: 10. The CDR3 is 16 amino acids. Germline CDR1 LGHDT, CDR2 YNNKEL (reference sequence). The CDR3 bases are TGTGCCAGCAGCCAAGAACCCGGTTCAGGGGGCCGTGAAGCTTTCTTT. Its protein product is CASSQEPGSGGREAFF.

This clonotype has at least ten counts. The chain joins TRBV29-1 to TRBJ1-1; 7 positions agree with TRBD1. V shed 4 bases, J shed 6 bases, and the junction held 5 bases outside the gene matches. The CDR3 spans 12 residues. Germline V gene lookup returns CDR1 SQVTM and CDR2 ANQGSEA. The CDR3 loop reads CSVAQGRAEAFF. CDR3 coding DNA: TGCAGCGTTGCACAGGGGAGGGCTGAAGCTTTCTTT.

CDR3 sequence: CASTVTRGGQETQYF. The CDR3 coding sequence is TGTGCCAGCACCGTTACTAGGGGGGGTCAAGAGACCCAGTACTTC. J is TRBJ2-5 and V is TRBV5-5; a possible D gene is TRBD2 (7 bases). The CDR3 covers 15 residues. Germline CDR1 reads SGHKS; CDR2 reads YYEKEE (reference sequence). Trimming shortened V by 6 bases and J by 2 bases, and 17 bases separated the two germline ends. Combining the CDR3 with reference TRBV5-5 and TRBJ2-5 gives the whole variable domain DAGVTQSPTHLIKTRGQQVTLRCSPISGHKSVSWYQQVLGQGPQFIFQYYEKEERGRGNFPDRFSARQFPNYSSELNVNALLLGDSALYLCASTVTRGGQETQYFGPGTRLLVL.

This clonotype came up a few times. For the CDR3, the DNA is TGTGCCAGCAGTTTATCTTTTCGGGGATACGAGCAGTACTTC. Encoded protein: CASSLSFRGYEQYF. V usage is TRBV27 and J usage is TRBJ2-7, with D maybe TRBD2 (5 bases). There are 14 residues in the CDR3. V was clipped by 0 bases and J by 4 bases, with 10 bases between them. CDR1 is MNHEY and CDR2 is SMNVEV in the germline V gene (reference sequence).

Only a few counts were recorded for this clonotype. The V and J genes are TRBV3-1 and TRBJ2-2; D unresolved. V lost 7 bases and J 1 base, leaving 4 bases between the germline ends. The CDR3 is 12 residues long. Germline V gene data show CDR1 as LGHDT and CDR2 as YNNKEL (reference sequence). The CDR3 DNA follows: TGTGCCAGCATAAAGAACACCGGGGAGCTGTTTTTT. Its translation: CASIKNTGELFF.